This TCR beta chain was documented in a study of spatial heterogeneity in lung cancer. Sample time point: sample taken at primary tumor resection. Findings and limits, study-wide: Resection saw ubiquitous expanded tumor TCRs appear in blood more than follow-up did.

Every TCR cDNA molecule bore a unique molecular identifier. TCRdb analysed the 5' RACE reads with MiXCR anew, one entry per CDR3 protein. The table shows some 38,000 distinct CDR3 sequences, with 7.5% to 8% occurring only once. Regarding this clonotype: Its matching antigen is unknown.

The receptor comes from a male donor with early-stage non-small cell lung cancer. The material sequenced was PBMCs, taken at surgery.

CDR3 sequence (DNA): TGTGCCAGCAGCGTAACTAGCGGGGGAAACAATGAGCAGTTCTTC. As protein: CASSVTSGGNNEQFF. The genes are TRBV5-4 and TRBJ2-1, with 11 bases identical to TRBD2. Germline V gene data show CDR1 as SGHNT and CDR2 as YYREEE (reference sequence). With V trimmed by 4 bases and J by 5 bases, 5 bases remained unmatched. The length of the CDR3 is 15 residues.